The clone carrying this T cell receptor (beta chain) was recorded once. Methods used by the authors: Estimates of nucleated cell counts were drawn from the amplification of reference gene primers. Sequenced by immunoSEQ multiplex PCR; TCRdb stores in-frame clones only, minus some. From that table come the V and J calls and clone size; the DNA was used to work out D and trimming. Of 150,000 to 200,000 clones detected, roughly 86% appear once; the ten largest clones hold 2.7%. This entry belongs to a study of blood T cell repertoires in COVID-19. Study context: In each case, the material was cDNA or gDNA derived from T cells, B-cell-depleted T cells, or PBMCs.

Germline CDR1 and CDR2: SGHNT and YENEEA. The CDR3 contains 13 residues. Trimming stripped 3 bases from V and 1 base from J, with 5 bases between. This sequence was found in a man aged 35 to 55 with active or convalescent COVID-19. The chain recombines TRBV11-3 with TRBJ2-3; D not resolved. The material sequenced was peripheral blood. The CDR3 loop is CASSLSGTDTQYF. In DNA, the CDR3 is TGTGCCAGCAGCTTGAGCGGCACAGATACGCAGTATTTT.